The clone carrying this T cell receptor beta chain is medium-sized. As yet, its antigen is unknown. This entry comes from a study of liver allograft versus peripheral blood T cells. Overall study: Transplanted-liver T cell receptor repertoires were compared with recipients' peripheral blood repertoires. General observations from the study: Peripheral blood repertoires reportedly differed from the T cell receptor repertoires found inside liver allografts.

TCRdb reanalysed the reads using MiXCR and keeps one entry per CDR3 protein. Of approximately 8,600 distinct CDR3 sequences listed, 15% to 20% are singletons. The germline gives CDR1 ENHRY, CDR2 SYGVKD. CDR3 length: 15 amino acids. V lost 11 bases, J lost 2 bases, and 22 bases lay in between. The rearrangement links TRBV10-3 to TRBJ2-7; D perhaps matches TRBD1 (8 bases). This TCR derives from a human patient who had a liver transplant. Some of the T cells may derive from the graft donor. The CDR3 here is CASGGLDRAAYEQYF. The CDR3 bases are TGTGCCTCCGGGGGGTTGGACAGGGCGGCCTACGAGCAGTACTTC.